This T cell receptor beta chain is from a study of T-cell reconstitution after alpha-beta-depleted transplantation in children (dated by TCRdb to about 2016). The study in broad terms: Using TCR repertoire profiling, the study followed T-cell immune reconstitution in a quantitative way in children after TCRalphabeta/CD19-depleted allogeneic hematopoietic cell transplantation. Overall study results and their limits: In some patients, high TCRbeta diversity at day 60 was attributed to recipient T cells and intrathymic progenitors that had survived conditioning. The frequencies of hyperexpanded clones fell over the following months, and after one year, T-cell counts and TCRbeta diversity were mostly attributed to newly produced T cells. Apparently early alphabetaT-cell count recovery about two months after transplant reportedly relied on only several hundred rapidly expanded clones derived from non-depleted graft cells.

The V end gives up 0 bases and the J end 9 bases, leaving 8 bases in the junction not matched to a gene. Per the germline V gene, LGHNA is the CDR1 and YSLEER is the CDR2. Including cysteine and phenylalanine, the CDR3 has 17 amino acids. The only DNA kept is the CDR3, 51 bases in frame from the first base. Read against the paper, the sample's treatment or condition label means: allogeneic hematopoietic cell transplantation with graft depleted of TCRalphabeta T cells and CD19 B cells. Transplant recipients were children who received TCRalphabeta/CD19-depleted allogeneic hematopoietic cell grafts. Libraries came from PCR. The run used an Illumina HiSeq 2500. Molecular barcoding was employed in the preparation of TCR libraries, with unique molecular identifiers being used to normalize TCRbeta repertoire quantification. In-frame beta chains were kept once TCRdb had trimmed the public reads at Q25 with fastp and called clones with MiXCR. Here each entry gathers all rows of one CDR3 protein and keeps the most common genes and DNA. Within this sample are about 600,000 distinct CDR3 sequences, with 10% to 15% of them counted one time only. The ten largest clones take up approximately 2.1% of the sample.

The sample holds a few counts of this clonotype. The clone's antigen remains unknown. No base quality values were provided; no much bigger clone lies one nucleotide off. This receptor was identified in a male patient younger than 18 who had a stem cell transplant for acute myeloid leukemia, so the T cells may come from the graft donor. The chain uses TRBV4-3 and TRBJ2-1; TRBD2 aligns with 13 central bases. The starting material was PBMCs, mostly from graft donor cells, obtained 360 days after TCRalphabeta/CD19-depleted stem cell transplant. The CDR3 region: CASSQELAGGAGGEQFF. The bases are TGCGCCAGCAGCCAAGAACTAGCGGGAGGGGCTGGGGGTGAGCAGTTCTTC.